This T cell receptor beta chain was observed in a study of PD-1 blockade in classical Hodgkin lymphoma. Study context: Patients had nivolumab dosed at 3 mg/kg, delivered intravenously every 2 weeks.

On this clone: The antigen is unknown.

Study-wide points: CD4+ but not CD8+ TCR diversity rose significantly by C4D1. Newly diagnosed patients were reported to exhibit reduced baseline TCR diversity relative to healthy donors.

The time point here: cycle 4 day 1 (C4D1), after more than five weeks of nivolumab. Exposure to brentuximab vedotin varied, and each patient had relapsed following autologous stem cell transplantation. Here immunoSEQ multiplex PCR was the method, and the copy in TCRdb shows in-frame clones only, minus some. The sample lists just under 45,000 clones, 66% occurring once. CDR1 is LNHDA, CDR2 SQIVND, per germline (reference sequence). The CDR3 contains 15 residues. V dropped 1 base and J dropped 9 bases, with 13 bases sitting between them. The sequences come from peripheral blood mononuclear cells (PBMCs), collected before the fourth cycle of nivolumab. The clonotype originates from a human donor with classical Hodgkin lymphoma. J is TRBJ1-6 and V is TRBV19, with D perhaps matching TRBD1 (6 bases). CDR3 amino acids: CASSIASGTTSPLHF. CDR3 DNA: TGTGCCAGTAGTATAGCCTCCGGGACAACTTCACCCCTCCACTTT.